Each of the 26 T cell receptor beta chains below was sequenced from the same sample in a study of blood T cell repertoires in COVID-19. The repertoire was sequenced with immunoSEQ multiplex PCR; TCRdb's copy has only in-frame clones and lacks some. The sample yields roughly 150,000 clones, around 82% seen once. Sequencing input: peripheral blood. These receptors were collected from a woman in her fifties or sixties with acute or convalescent COVID-19.

The CDR3 protein is CASSRARDYGYTF. The CDR3 bases are TGTGCCAGCAGTAGGGCGCGGGATTATGGCTACACCTTC. V is TRBV6-2 or TRBV6-3 and J is TRBJ1-2; unclear D gene. V lost 5 bases, J lost 5 bases, and 12 bases lay in between. CDR3 length: 13 residues. Germline CDR1 is MNHEY and CDR2 is SVGEGT.

This sequence joins TRBV19 and TRBJ1-5; D is uncertain. The CDR3 contains 13 residues. V lost 7 bases and J lost 5, with 12 bases in between. The germline V gene encodes CDR1 LNHDA and CDR2 SQIVND (reference sequence). CDR3 residues: CASNPLVDQPQHF. As DNA, the CDR3 is TGTGCCAGTAATCCCCTTGTCGATCAGCCCCAGCATTTT.

In nucleotides, the CDR3 is TGTGCCAGCAGAGATACCGGGACAGGGGGCTCTCAGCCCCAGCATTTT. It specifies CASRDTGTGGSQPQHF. The J gene is TRBJ1-5, the V gene TRBV27, with 12 bases lining up with TRBD1. V dropped 6 bases and J dropped 6; count of bases not matched to a gene: 9. The CDR3 runs 16 residues. Germline V gene lookup returns CDR1 MNHEY and CDR2 SMNVEV (reference sequence).

The chain recombines TRBV7-9 with TRBJ1-1; TRBD1 agrees at 7 bases. V was clipped by 5 bases and J by 3 bases; unmatched bases: 3. The CDR3 is 13 residues long. Germline V gives CDR1 SEHNR, CDR2 FQNEAQ (reference sequence). CDR3: CASSLQGDTEAFF. CDR3 sequence (DNA): TGTGCCAGCAGCCTTCAGGGGGACACTGAAGCTTTCTTT.

This chain uses TRBV6-5 with TRBJ1-2, with 8 bases that match TRBD1. Germline assignment: CDR1 MNHEY and CDR2 SVGAGI. The CDR3 is made up of 15 amino acids. With V trimmed by 3 bases and J by 4 bases, 7 bases remained unmatched. The CDR3 protein is CASSYLDRAGYGYTF. CDR3 coding DNA: TGTGCCAGCAGTTATTTGGACAGGGCAGGCTATGGCTACACCTTC.

The chain has TRBV6-5 and TRBJ1-1; 7 bases agree with TRBD1. J gave up 1 base and V 7 bases, and 6 bases lay outside the gene matches. CDR1 is MNHEY and CDR2 is SVGAGI in the germline V gene. CDR3 size: 14 residues. The DNA of the CDR3 is TGTGCCAGCATCTCAGACAGGGCGAACACTGAAGCTTTCTTT. Its translation is CASISDRANTEAFF.

The V call is TRBV5-5, the J call TRBJ2-1; 15 nucleotides align to TRBD2. Germline CDR1 is SGHKS and CDR2 is YYEKEE (reference sequence). The J segment lost 13 bases and the V segment lost 3 bases, leaving 14 bases of the junction unmatched. The CDR3 contains 17 residues. The CDR3 DNA sequence: TGTGCCAGCAGCTCACCACCGGGACTAGCGGGGGGCGTGGGACAGTTCTTC. It codes for CASSSPPGLAGGVGQFF.

The rearrangement uses TRBV5-5 and TRBJ2-7; 9 bases align to TRBD1. The V gene's germline CDR1 is SGHKS and CDR2 YYEKEE (reference sequence). J lost 6 bases, V lost 0 bases, and 10 bases had no gene match. The CDR3 consists of 16 residues. The CDR3 sequence: CASSLAAGTGIGEQYF. CDR3 coding DNA: TGTGCCAGCAGCTTGGCCGCAGGGACAGGGATCGGCGAGCAGTACTTC.

In this sample, this clone turned up a few times. This chain connects TRBV27 to TRBJ1-6; tentative D call: TRBD1 (5 bases). Per the germline V gene, CDR1 is MNHEY and CDR2 is SMNVEV (reference sequence). Trimming cost V 4 bases and J 8 bases, with 9 bases left between them. The CDR3 has 13 residues. The CDR3 reads CASSSWGDSPLHF. The DNA for the CDR3 is TGTGCCAGCAGTTCTTGGGGGGATTCACCCCTCCACTTT.

The chain couples TRBV11-2 to TRBJ1-5; 7 nucleotides line up with TRBD1. Losses at the gene ends were 4 bases for V and 4 bases for J; bases not matched to a gene: 4. Germline CDR1 is SGHAT and CDR2 is FQNNGV. The CDR3 covers 14 residues. The CDR3 region has the DNA TGTGCCAGCAGCTCGACAGGGTTTAATCAGCCCCAGCATTTT. Amino acids: CASSSTGFNQPQHF.

The chain has TRBV7-9 and TRBJ2-3; 9 bases agree with TRBD2. Per the germline V gene, CDR1 is SEHNR and CDR2 is FQNEAQ (reference sequence). The J segment lost 3 bases and the V segment lost 5 bases, leaving 15 bases of the junction unmatched. The CDR3 contains 18 residues. This chain's CDR3 is CASSQPRTSVFGTDTQYF. CDR3 sequence (DNA): TGTGCCAGCAGCCAACCCCGGACTAGCGTATTTGGGACAGATACGCAGTATTTT.

This chain connects TRBV7-8 to TRBJ1-5; a weak D match, TRBD1 (5 bases). Germline CDR1 reads SGHVS; CDR2 reads FQNEAQ. This CDR3 has 14 amino acids. Trimming pared 5 bases from V and 5 bases from J, leaving 13 bases between. CDR3 DNA: TGTGCCAGCAGCAAAGACAGCAACTATCAGCCCCAGCATTTT. Its protein product is CASSKDSNYQPQHF. The full variable domain, rest sourced from reference TRBV7-8 and TRBJ1-5, is GAGVSQSPRYKVAKRGQDVALRCDPISGHVSLFWYQQALGQGPEFLTYFQNEAQLDKSGLPSDRFFAERPEGSVSTLKIQRTQQEDSAVYLCASSKDSNYQPQHFGDGTRLSIL.

The V gene is TRBV27, the J gene TRBJ2-3, with TRBD2 matching over 10 bases. V was pared by 7 bases and J by 4 bases, with 5 bases of the junction left unmatched. From germline, CDR1 is MNHEY and CDR2 SMNVEV (reference sequence). The CDR3 consists of 14 residues. CDR3 coding DNA: TGTGCCAGCAAGAGCGGGGGGGCATCAGATACGCAGTATTTT. The encoded protein is CASKSGGASDTQYF.

The rearrangement links TRBV20-1 to TRBJ1-6; D remains unclear. The germline CDR1 and CDR2 sequences are DFQATT and SNEGSKA (reference sequence). The CDR3 covers 13 residues. The germline V and J ends were trimmed by 3 bases and 4 bases, with 7 bases remaining between them. The CDR3 coding sequence is TGCAGTGCTAGTGCGTATTATAATTCACCCCTCCACTTT. Residues: CSASAYYNSPLHF.

V and J are TRBV20-1 and TRBJ1-1; 7 positions match TRBD1. The CDR3 spans 11 residues. Germline trimming cut 7 bases from V and 3 bases from J; bases unmatched to any gene: 2. Germline loops: CDR1 DFQATT, CDR2 SNEGSKA (reference sequence). DNA for the CDR3: TGCAGTGAGCAGGGGGACACTGAAGCTTTCTTT. Protein product: CSEQGDTEAFF.

This clone was recorded only once. The chain carries TRBV7-2 and TRBJ1-1; the D is unclear. Trimming stripped 8 bases from V and 3 bases from J, with 31 bases between. The length of the CDR3 is 19 residues. Germline CDR1 reads SGHTA; CDR2 reads FQGNSA. The CDR3 nucleotides are TGTGCCAGCCGCCTATCCGGAGTTGGGGTTTACGGGGTTTACACTGAAGCTTTCTTT. Protein sequence: CASRLSGVGVYGVYTEAFF.

The rearrangement uses TRBV29-1 and TRBJ1-1, with 8 positions matching TRBD1. Germline CDR1 SQVTM, CDR2 ANQGSEA. The V and J ends lost 0 bases and 4 bases, in that order; junction bases with no gene match: 10. The CDR3 is made up of 16 amino acids. The DNA for the CDR3 is TGCAGCGTTGAAGATCATGACAGGGGCGCGGGCACTGAAGCTTTCTTT. Its translation is CSVEDHDRGAGTEAFF.

This CDR3 is CASGGLAGGDEQFF. CDR3 bases: TGTGCCAGTGGTGGACTAGCGGGGGGGGATGAGCAGTTCTTC. The V gene is TRBV27, the J gene TRBJ2-1, with 15 bases lining up with TRBD2. With 9 bases clipped from V and 8 bases from J, the junction kept 5 bases outside the gene matches. The CDR3 consists of 14 residues. CDR1 and CDR2 from the germline V gene are MNHEY and SMNVEV (reference sequence).

V usage is TRBV6-5 and J usage is TRBJ1-4; 10 bases are a match to TRBD1. The CDR3 extends over 16 amino acids. Trimming took 3 bases from V and 8 from J; bases not matched to a gene: 9. Germline lookup yields CDR1 MNHEY and CDR2 SVGAGI. CDR3 sequence (DNA): TGTGCCAGCAGTTATTCTCCCGGGACAGGGGCGGAAAAACTGTTTTTT. Translation: CASSYSPGTGAEKLFF.

J is TRBJ1-2 and V is TRBV19; 7 nucleotides agree with TRBD1. The length of the CDR3 is 15 residues. From germline, CDR1 is LNHDA and CDR2 SQIVND (reference sequence). V dropped 5 bases and J dropped 0; count of bases not matched to a gene: 6. The CDR3, as DNA: TGTGCCAGTAGTCCTACCGGGACAGCTAACTATGGCTACACCTTC. This sequence encodes CASSPTGTANYGYTF.

The J gene is TRBJ2-3, the V gene TRBV7-3; 8 bases are shared with TRBD2. The trim removed 1 base at V and 6 bases at J, leaving 9 bases unmatched. There are 16 residues in the CDR3. The V gene's germline CDR1 is SGHTA and CDR2 FQGTGA. The CDR3 coding sequence is TGTGCCAGCAGCTTAATGGCGGGGGGCGGCGAGGATACGCAGTATTTT. Protein: CASSLMAGGGEDTQYF.

This clone was detected a few times. The rearrangement uses TRBV11-2 and TRBJ1-2; maybe TRBD1 (5 bases). Germline V gives CDR1 SGHAT, CDR2 FQNNGV. The CDR3 is 14 amino acids. Deletions cut 3 bases from V and 0 bases from J, with 8 bases between. The CDR3: CASSLGGANYGYTF. In DNA, the CDR3 is TGTGCCAGCAGCTTGGGGGGAGCTAACTATGGCTACACCTTC.

In DNA, the CDR3 is TGTGCCAGTAGTATCCCCAGGTCTTACAATGAGCAGTTCTTC. Translating it yields CASSIPRSYNEQFF. J is TRBJ2-1 and V is TRBV19; D is uncertain. V lost 3 bases and J 4 bases, leaving 10 bases between the germline ends. CDR1 is LNHDA and CDR2 is SQIVND in the germline V gene (reference sequence). CDR3 length equals 14 residues.

The chain uses TRBV27 and TRBJ2-7; the match to TRBD2 covers 7 bases. The V segment lost 1 base and the J segment 7 bases; nucleotides outside the gene matches: 7. Germline CDR1 is MNHEY and CDR2 is SMNVEV (reference sequence). The CDR3 has 14 residues. CDR3 sequence (DNA): TGTGCCAGCAGTTTATTCTCGGGGGGTAGGGAGCAGTACTTC. This codes for CASSLFSGGREQYF.

This clone was seen just once. The same CDR3 also results from other DNA sequences found in this sample. The rearrangement links TRBV6-6 to TRBJ1-1; unclear D gene. The ends were cut back, 6 bases at V and 0 bases at J, with 8 bases in the middle. The CDR3 consists of 13 residues. Germline V lookup: CDR1 MNHNY, CDR2 SVGAGI (reference sequence). Here the CDR3 reads CASSQTLNTEAFF. Written as DNA, the CDR3 is TGTGCCAGCAGCCAGACATTGAACACTGAAGCTTTCTTT.

The rearrangement links TRBV6-6 to TRBJ2-1; TRBD2 matches at 10 bases. Germline V gene lookup returns CDR1 MNHNY and CDR2 SVGAGI (reference sequence). The V segment lost 6 bases and the J segment 0 bases; nucleotides outside the gene matches: 8. This CDR3 spans 17 amino acids. As DNA, the CDR3 is TGTGCCAGCAGACGAGCGGGGGGGGAAATCTCCTACAATGAGCAGTTCTTC. Its protein product is CASRRAGGEISYNEQFF.